This is a list of T cell receptor beta chains from one sample in a study of shared clonotypes between healthy human individuals. Using immunoSEQ multiplex PCR, the repertoire was profiled, and TCRdb retains in-frame clones only, with some absent. The table records more than 400,000 clones, approximately 95% of them present only once. The source material was naive CD4+ T cells sorted from blood. Source of these receptors: a woman aged 25 to 39 in good health. The CDR3 runs from the conserved cysteine through the conserved F or W. Each record gives: D gene, V gene, clone size, J gene, CDR3 DNA, CDR3 protein. D genes are given only for firm matches. Expanded clones get a size class; other rows say once, few or many, or leave the size out.

NA,TRBV5-6,NA,TRBJ2-7,TGTGCCAGCAGCTTGTCTGGGGACACGCACTACTCCTACGAGCAGTACTTC,CASSLSGDTHYSYEQYF
NA,TRBV5-4,once,TRBJ2-7,TGTGCCAGCGCGGGGGCTTCCTACGAGCAGTACTTC,CASAGASYEQYF
NA,TRBV6-6,NA,TRBJ1-2,TGTGCCAGCAGTTACGACGGACCAAGGGCTGGCTACACCTTC,CASSYDGPRAGYTF
NA,TRBV27,NA,TRBJ2-1,TGTGCCAGCAGGGTTCTAGCGCCCACCGGGGATGAGCAGTTCTTC,CASRVLAPTGDEQFF
TRBD2,TRBV5-4,NA,TRBJ2-5,TGTGCCAGCACCCGGGAGGGTCTGGAGACCCAGTACTTC,CASTREGLETQYF
TRBD1,TRBV6-1,NA,TRBJ1-1,TGTGCCAGCAGAATTACAGGGGAGAACACTGAAGCTTTCTTT,CASRITGENTEAFF
TRBD2,TRBV5-1,NA,TRBJ2-3,TGCGCCAGCAGCCCGAAAATAGCGGGAGGGACAGATACGCAGTATTTT,CASSPKIAGGTDTQYF
NA,TRBV15,NA,TRBJ2-4,TGTGCCACCAGCAGAGCGGGGAGCCTAAGGTACTTC,CATSRAGSLRYF
NA,TRBV27,NA,TRBJ2-7,TGTGCCAGCAGTGCCGGGGTAGTCGAGACCATAGCCTACGAGCAGTACTTC,CASSAGVVETIAYEQYF
NA,TRBV6-5,NA,TRBJ2-7,TGTGCCAGCAGTTACGCAGGTACGCACGAGCAGTACTTC,CASSYAGTHEQYF
NA,TRBV2,NA,TRBJ2-1,TGTGCCAGCAGCGATGAGCAGTTCTTC,CASSDEQFF
TRBD2,TRBV6-1,NA,TRBJ2-5,TGTGCCAGCAGTGGAGGACTAGCGGGAGGCGTGAAGACCCAGTACTTC,CASSGGLAGGVKTQYF
NA,TRBV7-9,NA,TRBJ1-4,TGTGCCAGCAGCTTATTGGCAGCAACTAATGAAAAACTGTTTTTT,CASSLLAATNEKLFF
NA,TRBV28,NA,TRBJ2-3,TGTGCCAGCAGCCCTACTACAAGACACGAAACTAGCACAGATACGCAGTATTTT,CASSPTTRHETSTDTQYF
NA,TRBV10-1,NA,TRBJ1-5,TGCGCCAGCAGTGAGGGGTGGACAGATAGCAATCAGCCCCAGCATTTT,CASSEGWTDSNQPQHF
NA,TRBV27,NA,TRBJ1-1,TGTGCCAGCAGTTCCATCGACCCCGGGACATTAAACACTGAAGCTTTCTTT,CASSSIDPGTLNTEAFF
TRBD1,TRBV19,NA,TRBJ2-7,TGTGCCAGTAGAGGGACAGGGGGTGGTGAGCAGTACTTC,CASRGTGGGEQYF
TRBD1,TRBV27,NA,TRBJ1-3,TGTGCCAGCAGTTTAAGGCCAGGGGGCTTTGGAAACACCATATATTTT,CASSLRPGGFGNTIYF
NA,TRBV9,NA,TRBJ1-5,TGTGCCAGCAGCGTAGAACAGCCCCAGCATTTT,CASSVEQPQHF
TRBD1,TRBV6-5,NA,TRBJ2-7,TGTGCCAGCCTTACGAGACAGGGGAGCTACGAGCAGTACTTC,CASLTRQGSYEQYF
NA,TRBV5-4,NA,TRBJ1-3,TGTGCCAGCAGCTTGGACGTAACCTACTCTGGAAACACCATATATTTT,CASSLDVTYSGNTIYF
TRBD1,TRBV19,NA,TRBJ2-7,TGTGCCAGTAGTATCGGGCCCGTCAGGGGGCGGTACGAGCAGTACTTC,CASSIGPVRGRYEQYF
TRBD1,TRBV19,NA,TRBJ2-3,TGTGCCAGTAGTAAAGGGACAGACACAGATACGCAGTATTTT,CASSKGTDTDTQYF
TRBD2,TRBV2,NA,TRBJ2-2,TGTGCCAGCAGCGCCGCCGGGACTAGCGGTCACACCGGGGAGCTGTTTTTT,CASSAAGTSGHTGELFF
NA,TRBV28,NA,TRBJ2-7,TGTGCCAGCAGTCTACACCCAACTTTCTACGAGCAGTACTTC,CASSLHPTFYEQYF
NA,TRBV5-4,few,TRBJ1-1,TGTGCCAGCAGCCAAACGGACAGCACCGCTGAAGCTTTCTTT,CASSQTDSTAEAFF
TRBD2,TRBV6-5,NA,TRBJ2-7,TGTGCCAGCAGTTACGGGGGACTAGCGGAAACCTACGAGCAGTACTTC,CASSYGGLAETYEQYF
TRBD2,TRBV6-5,NA,TRBJ2-7,TGTGCCAGCCGGACTAGCGGGAGCTCCTACGAGCAGTACTTC,CASRTSGSSYEQYF
TRBD2,TRBV9,NA,TRBJ2-1,TGTGCCAGCAGCGGAGCTTCCCGACTAGCGGGGGTATACAATGAGCAGTTCTTC,CASSGASRLAGVYNEQFF
NA,TRBV18,NA,TRBJ2-7,TGTGCCAGCTCATCACCCTCGAACTACGAGCAGTACTTC,CASSSPSNYEQYF
NA,TRBV7-9,NA,TRBJ2-7,TGTGCCAGCAGCTTAGGTGGCGGCTACTCCTACGAGCAGTACTTC,CASSLGGGYSYEQYF
NA,TRBV30,NA,TRBJ2-3,TGTGCCTGGAGCGGGAGCACAGATACGCAGTATTTT,CAWSGSTDTQYF
NA,TRBV7-8,NA,TRBJ1-2,TGTGCCAGCAGCCCCCGGACGGACTATGGCTACACCTTC,CASSPRTDYGYTF
TRBD1,TRBV2,NA,TRBJ1-1,TGTGCCGGACACGGGACAGGAACTGGGTTTGAAGCTTTCTTT,CAGHGTGTGFEAFF
TRBD1,TRBV2,NA,TRBJ2-6,TGTGCCAGGCAGGGGGCTGGGGCCAACGTCCTGACTTTC,CARQGAGANVLTF
TRBD2,TRBV28,NA,TRBJ2-7,TGTGCCAGCAGTCCACAGACTAGCGGGATTGGAGAGCAGTACTTC,CASSPQTSGIGEQYF
TRBD1,TRBV28,NA,TRBJ2-4,TGTGCCAGCTCCGAGGCACAGGGGATAAACATTCAGTACTTC,CASSEAQGINIQYF
TRBD1,TRBV2,NA,TRBJ2-7,TGTGCCAGCAGTTACATCGACAGGGTCTCCTACGAGCAGTACTTC,CASSYIDRVSYEQYF
NA,TRBV11-2,once,TRBJ2-7,TGTGCCAGCAGCTTAGTAACTAGTAACTACGAGCAGTACTTC,CASSLVTSNYEQYF
NA,TRBV28,once,TRBJ1-1,TGTGCCAGCAGTCAACTCTATCAGGGTTCGGCTTTCTTT,CASSQLYQGSAFF
NA,TRBV4-1,NA,TRBJ2-7,TGCGCCAGCAGCCAAGGGGGTCACAGGTTCTTCTACGAGCAGTACTTC,CASSQGGHRFFYEQYF
TRBD1,TRBV6-1,NA,TRBJ1-2,TGTGCCAGCAGGAGTGGGACAGGGACTTCTATTGGCTACACCTTC,CASRSGTGTSIGYTF
NA,TRBV4-1,NA,TRBJ1-3,TGCGCCAGCAGCCAAGAGTGGGGTCGGGGGGACACCATATATTTT,CASSQEWGRGDTIYF
TRBD2,TRBV5-1,NA,TRBJ2-7,TGCGCCAGCAGCACGACTAGCGGGATCTACGAGCAGTACTTC,CASSTTSGIYEQYF
TRBD1,TRBV6-5,NA,TRBJ2-1,TGTGCCAGCTCCGGGACAGGGAGGAATGAGCAGTTCTTC,CASSGTGRNEQFF
NA,TRBV7-8,once,TRBJ1-1,TGTGCCAGCAGCTTAGTGGGGATCACTGAAGCTTTCTTT,CASSLVGITEAFF
NA,TRBV19,NA,TRBJ1-2,TGTGCCAGTAGTCTCGAGACTACTTCACCCTACTATGGCTACACCTTC,CASSLETTSPYYGYTF